These 14 T cell receptor beta chains originate from one sample sequenced in a study of T-cell reconstitution after alpha-beta-depleted transplantation in children. During its preparation, the TCRbeta library received unique molecular identifiers. TCRdb processed the PCR reads anew with MiXCR; each CDR3 protein has one entry. Here the sample spans roughly 300,000 distinct CDR3 sequences, around a tenth being singletons. The specimen comprised peripheral blood, sampled 180 days after TCRalphabeta/CD19-depleted stem cell transplant. These receptors were obtained from a male patient between 2 and 15 years old who had a stem cell transplant for chronic granulomatous disease, so the T cells may come from the graft donor.

This clonotype was observed many times. The V gene is TRBV28, the J gene TRBJ1-2; the match to TRBD1 covers 11 bases. The CDR3 sequence is 15 residues long. CDR1 is MDHEN and CDR2 is SYDVKM in the germline V gene. After removal of 5 bases from V and 7 bases from J, the junction contained 9 bases not matched to a gene. CDR3 amino acids: CASSIRTGGEVGYTF. The DNA of the CDR3 is TGTGCCAGCAGTATTCGGACAGGGGGCGAAGTTGGCTACACCTTC.

A remark on this clonotype: A much larger clone is a single base away; this may be a read error. V usage is TRBV27 and J usage is TRBJ2-7, with D hard to call. The CDR3 is 15 residues long. In germline, CDR1 is MNHEY, CDR2 SMNVEV (reference sequence). V lost 5 bases, J lost 2 bases, and 16 bases lay in between. CDR3 sequence (DNA): TGTGCCAGCAGTCCTACCCGGACGGGCACCTACGAGCAGTACTTC. Translating it yields CASSPTRTGTYEQYF.

The chain recombines TRBV7-2 with TRBJ2-7; 7 bases match TRBD2. From germline, CDR1 is SGHTA and CDR2 FQGNSA. The CDR3 spans 15 residues. J was trimmed by 7 bases and V by 1 base; bases with no gene match: 10. DNA for the CDR3: TGTGCCAGCAGCTTAGTGGGACGGGTGGGGGGGGAGCAGTACTTC. This translates into CASSLVGRVGGEQYF.

This clonotype has a count of ten or more. The rearrangement joins TRBV12-3 or TRBV12-4 to TRBJ2-7; the D gene is possibly TRBD2 (6 bases). The ends were cut back, 6 bases at V and 0 bases at J, with 9 bases in the middle. The CDR3 sequence is 13 residues long. CDR3 amino acids: CASRAGLSYEQYF. CDR3 sequence (DNA): TGTGCCAGCAGGGCGGGGCTCTCCTACGAGCAGTACTTC.

This clonotype was picked up many times. The V call is TRBV7-2, the J call TRBJ2-3, with 10 nucleotides matching TRBD1. The CDR3 spans 15 residues. V dropped 5 bases and J dropped 3; count of bases not matched to a gene: 5. Per germline, CDR1 SGHTA and CDR2 FQGNSA. CDR3 DNA: TGTGCCAGCAGCGAGGACAGGGGGATGACAGATACGCAGTATTTT. This encodes CASSEDRGMTDTQYF. Variable domain in full (rest from reference TRBV7-2 and TRBJ2-3): GAGVSQSPSNKVTEKGKDVELRCDPISGHTALYWYRQSLGQGLEFLIYFQGNSAPDKSGLPSDRFSAERTGGSVSTLTIQRTQQEDSAVYLCASSEDRGMTDTQYFGPGTRLTVL.

The rearrangement links TRBV2 to TRBJ1-1, with D possibly matching TRBD1 (6 bases). The CDR3 contains 15 residues. The germline V gene has CDR1 SNHLY and CDR2 FYNNEI. Trimming shortened V by 4 bases and J by 5 bases, and 17 bases separated the two germline ends. CDR3 amino acids: CASSGIGRGRTEAFF. Written as DNA, the CDR3 is TGTGCCAGCAGTGGGATAGGCAGGGGACGTACTGAAGCTTTCTTT.

At least ten counts were recorded for this clonotype. The V gene is TRBV7-8, the J gene TRBJ2-5; D gene unclear. V lost 5 bases and J 5 bases, leaving 6 bases between the germline ends. The CDR3 covers 11 residues. Per germline, CDR1 SGHVS and CDR2 FQNEAQ. CDR3 amino acids: CASSPVETQYF. The CDR3 nucleotides read TGTGCCAGCAGCCCGGTGGAGACCCAGTACTTC.

This clonotype has only a few counts. This chain uses TRBV18 with TRBJ2-7, with 8 bases aligning to TRBD1. Germline values: CDR1 KGHSH, CDR2 LQKENI. The CDR3 loop spans 13 amino acids. Trimming removed 8 bases from V and 2 bases from J; junction bases left unmatched: 5. CDR3 protein: CASERQGTYEQYF. The CDR3 DNA is TGTGCCAGCGAACGACAGGGGACCTACGAGCAGTACTTC.

This clonotype was seen many times. This sequence joins TRBV20-1 and TRBJ2-6; either TRBD1 or TRBD2 may supply D (5 bases each). In germline, CDR1 is DFQATT, CDR2 SNEGSKA (reference sequence). The CDR3 runs 16 residues. V lost 6 bases and J 0 bases, leaving 15 bases between the germline ends. In nucleotides, the CDR3 is TGCAGTGCGCGGCCGGGACGCCCCTCTGGGGCCAACGTCCTGACTTTC. Amino acids: CSARPGRPSGANVLTF.

In this sample, this clonotype turned up many times. This rearrangement joins TRBV5-1 to TRBJ2-2, with TRBD1 matching 7 bases. The V gene end was trimmed by 4 bases and the J gene end by 4 bases; junction bases not matched to a gene: 10. This CDR3 is 16 amino acids long. The germline gives CDR1 SGHRS, CDR2 YFSETQ. CDR3 sequence (DNA): TGCGCCAGCAGCCTAACGGGACAGCCGGGCACCGGGGAGCTGTTTTTT. Translated: CASSLTGQPGTGELFF.

In its sample, this clonotype was seen many times. The genes are TRBV7-2 and TRBJ2-5; D may be TRBD2 (5 bases). Trimming removed 2 bases at V and 2 bases at J, with 18 bases between. The CDR3 loop spans 17 amino acids. Germline V gives CDR1 SGHTA, CDR2 FQGNSA. The CDR3 reads CASSLSAGLVGQETQYF. The CDR3 DNA reads TGTGCCAGCAGCTTATCGGCAGGACTCGTAGGGCAAGAGACCCAGTACTTC. Complete variable domain (other parts from reference TRBV7-2 and TRBJ2-5): GAGVSQSPSNKVTEKGKDVELRCDPISGHTALYWYRQSLGQGLEFLIYFQGNSAPDKSGLPSDRFSAERTGGSVSTLTIQRTQQEDSAVYLCASSLSAGLVGQETQYFGPGTRLLVL.

This clonotype was recorded at least ten times. CDR3 in amino acids: CASSHSETQYF. CDR3 in DNA: TGTGCCAGCAGCCATAGCGAGACCCAGTACTTC. This chain joins TRBV3-1 and TRBJ2-5; unclear D gene. Germline V gene lookup returns CDR1 LGHDT and CDR2 YNNKEL (reference sequence). This CDR3 has 11 amino acids. Trimming left V 3 bases short and J 5 bases short, with 4 bases between.

V gene TRBV20-1 combines with J gene TRBJ1-1; no firm D call. Germline CDR1 and CDR2: DFQATT and SNEGSKA (reference sequence). The CDR3 has 10 residues. V lost 4 bases and J 6 bases, leaving 6 bases between the germline ends. This CDR3 is CSAKGSEAFF. The CDR3 coding sequence is TGCAGTGCTAAAGGTTCTGAAGCTTTCTTT.

At least ten counts were recorded for this clonotype. The chain recombines TRBV5-1 with TRBJ2-1; no clear D gene. Trimming removed 4 bases from V and 0 bases from J, with 11 bases in between. Germline V CDR1 and CDR2: SGHRS, YFSETQ. CDR3 length: 15 residues. CDR3 nucleotides: TGCGCCAGCAGCCTCGGCCGGTTCTCCTACAATGAGCAGTTCTTC. Amino acids: CASSLGRFSYNEQFF. The whole variable domain, filled in from reference TRBV5-1 and TRBJ2-1, reads KAGVTQTPRYLIKTRGQQVTLSCSPISGHRSVSWYQQTPGQGLQFLFEYFSETQRNKGNFPGRFSGRQFSNSRSEMNVSTLELGDSALYLCASSLGRFSYNEQFFGPGTRLTVL.